This T cell receptor beta chain was obtained from a study of cytomegalovirus exposure and HLA in healthy donors. At the level of the study: Earlier results showed 90 million to 130 million unique TCR beta sequences derived from roughly 180 million T cells. For the approximately 430 genotyped donors, 75% to 90% fell within the Caucasian-associated ancestry cluster.

Study results and limitations: In a later analysis, TCR beta V- and J-gene trimming was associated with a missense DCLRE1C variant. TCR beta sequences reportedly predicted most subjects' HLA-A and HLA-B alleles accurately.

The CDR3 runs to 15 residues. After removal of 2 bases from V and 0 bases from J, the junction contained 4 bases not matched to a gene. Germline CDR1 and CDR2: MRHNA and SNTAGT. A few counts support this clone. The antigen is unknown. The PCR used 60 Vbeta and 13 Jbeta primers. Measured with immunoSEQ multiplex PCR; TCRdb has only the in-frame clones, and not every one. The sample lists 95,000 to 150,000 clones, over 50% occurring once. This sequence joins TRBV6-4 and TRBJ2-7; TRBD2 aligns across 7 bases. The sequence came from a woman aged 40 to 50 in good health and CMV-seropositive. The sample comprised PBMCs. The CDR3 sequence: CASSDQRGCSYEQYF. Written as DNA, the CDR3 is TGTGCCAGCAGTGACCAGCGGGGCTGCTCCTACGAGCAGTACTTC.